This T cell receptor beta chain is drawn from a study of PD-L1 blockade in urothelial cancer. This clone has only one observation. This CDR3 comprises 16 residues. In germline, CDR1 is SNHLY, CDR2 FYNNEI. The ends were cut back, 0 bases at V and 5 bases at J, with 16 bases in the middle. Time point noted: pretreatment peripheral blood. Patients were diagnosed with urothelial carcinoma, either locally advanced or metastatic. Per-patient samples, pretreatment and on-treatment, numbered 1 to 8. Only in-frame clones appear in the TCRdb table, and some are missing; sequencing was by immunoSEQ multiplex PCR. This table has roughly 16,000 clones, about 88% appearing once.

The sequencing here drew on PBMCs, taken around atezolizumab (anti-PD-L1) treatment. The chain couples TRBV2 to TRBJ2-5, with D possibly matching TRBD2 (6 bases). The sequence derives from a man aged 70 or older with urothelial cancer. In nucleotides, the CDR3 is TGTGCCAGCAGTGAAGCGCTCGGCGGGGTCGGGGAGACCCAGTACTTC. Translating gives CASSEALGGVGETQYF.